Presented here are 2 T cell receptor beta chains from one specimen sequenced in a study of cytomegalovirus exposure and HLA in healthy donors (dated by TCRdb to 2017 to 2019). Receptor amplification or capture employed the immunoSEQ multiplex PCR assay. For the multiplex PCR, a mixture combining 60 forward primers for TCR Vbeta segments and 13 reverse primers for TCR Jbeta segments was used. TCRdb's version of the immuneACCESS table is confined to in-frame rearrangements and falls short of the full clone set. An unresolved V gene accounts for under half of the shortfall where checked; the remainder is of unknown origin. Here the sample has 140,000 or so clones; over 70% occur a single time. The top ten constitute about 2% of the sample. Sequencing input: PBMCs. These receptor sequences come from a woman aged 40 to 50 in good health and CMV-seronegative.

The V call is TRBV18, the J call TRBJ2-1; 7 bases are shared with TRBD1. CDR3 length: 16 amino acids. J gave up 7 bases and V 3 bases, and 12 bases lay outside the gene matches. The germline V gene encodes CDR1 KGHSH and CDR2 LQKENI. The CDR3 nucleotides are TGTGCCAGCTCACCCTCCCTCGACAGGGTGCGGAATGAGCAGTTCTTC. It is translated as CASSPSLDRVRNEQFF.

The DNA for the CDR3 is TGTGCCAGCAGTGTCCCGGGACTCCGCTCCTACGAGCAGTACTTC. This sequence encodes CASSVPGLRSYEQYF. The rearrangement joins TRBV6-5 to TRBJ2-7; possibly TRBD2 for D (6 bases). The CDR3 has 15 amino acids. V was pared by 5 bases and J by 0 bases, with 14 bases between. Germline V gene sequence: CDR1 MNHEY, CDR2 SVGAGI.